These T cell receptor beta chains were read from a single sample in a study of cytotoxic CD8 clonotypes in ibrutinib-treated CLL. Method: immunoSEQ multiplex PCR; TCRdb's copy keeps in-frame clones and lacks some. The sample consists of tens of thousands of clones, just over 90% of them appearing once. The specimen was PBMCs, collected after 12 months of ibrutinib treatment. The receptor set was obtained from a human donor with chronic lymphocytic leukemia. The CDR3 runs from the conserved cysteine through the conserved F or W. The order of the fields is D gene, J gene, CDR3 length, V gene, clone size, CDR3 protein, CDR3 DNA. D genes are given only for firm matches. Where a row states a size, it is once, few, many or the class of an expanded clone; other rows omit it.

>-|TRBJ2-7|15|TRBV27|once
CASRLRGSGAYEQYF
TGTGCCAGCAGACTCCGGGGTAGCGGAGCCTACGAGCAGTACTTC
>-|TRBJ2-1|12|TRBV30|-
CAWLPPGYEQFF
TGTGCCTGGTTACCCCCGGGGTATGAGCAGTTCTTC
>-|TRBJ2-1|13|TRBV29-1|-
CSRGSGAGNEQFF
TGCAGCCGGGGCTCGGGGGCCGGCAATGAGCAGTTCTTC
>-|TRBJ1-5|14|TRBV6-5|-
CASSPTWGDQPQHF
TGTGCCAGCAGCCCGACTTGGGGGGATCAGCCCCAGCATTTT
>-|TRBJ1-1|15|TRBV9|-
CASSVAEGGNTEAFF
TGTGCCAGCAGCGTAGCGGAGGGGGGAAACACTGAAGCTTTCTTT
>-|TRBJ2-1|12|TRBV25-1|-
CASSALSGEQFF
TGTGCCAGCAGTGCCTTGTCGGGGGAGCAGTTCTTC
>TRBD2|TRBJ2-1|16|TRBV11-1|-
CASSLRGLGAYNEQFF
TGTGCCAGCAGCTTAAGGGGACTAGGGGCCTACAATGAGCAGTTCTTC
>-|TRBJ2-1|15|TRBV2|once
CASKRGGGGWYEQFF
TGTGCCAGCAAAAGAGGAGGAGGAGGGTGGTATGAGCAGTTCTTC
>TRBD2|TRBJ2-7|15|TRBV7-2|-
CASSFAAGGPYEQYF
TGTGCCAGCAGCTTCGCAGCGGGAGGGCCCTACGAGCAGTACTTC
>-|TRBJ2-2|17|TRBV30|-
CAWSVRSRPSGAGEPFF
TGTGCCTGGAGTGTACGATCGCGGCCGTCCGGAGCCGGGGAGCCGTTTTTT
>TRBD2|TRBJ2-1|23|TRBV14|once
CASSLTIIRGGGILTSSYNEQFF
TGTGCCAGCAGCCTTACCATTATACGTGGGGGGGGTATCCTAACGAGCTCCTACAATGAGCAGTTCTTC
>-|TRBJ2-7|14|TRBV4-2|-
CASSQDRGGYEQYF
TGTGCCAGCAGCCAAGATCGAGGCGGTTACGAGCAGTACTTC
>-|TRBJ2-7|17|TRBV5-1|few
CASSFTTWTSPPYEQYF
TGCGCCAGCAGCTTTACCACTTGGACATCTCCACCCTACGAGCAGTACTTC
>TRBD1|TRBJ2-1|22|TRBV4-1|-
CASSPPGLQTGVEVSSYNEQFF
TGCGCCAGCAGCCCTCCGGGGTTACAGACAGGGGTAGAGGTAAGCTCCTACAATGAGCAGTTCTTC
>-|TRBJ2-1|14|TRBV7-3|-
CASSRASQSNEQFF
TGTGCCAGCAGCCGGGCTTCCCAATCCAATGAGCAGTTCTTC
>TRBD2|TRBJ2-1|16|TRBV7-9|-
CASSLEAGVPYNEQFF
TGTGCCAGCAGCTTAGAAGCGGGAGTTCCCTACAATGAGCAGTTCTTC
>-|TRBJ1-3|18|TRBV5-1|-
CASSSLPIGQISGNTIYF
TGCGCCAGCAGCTCCCTACCCATAGGACAGATATCTGGAAACACCATATATTTT
>-|TRBJ1-5|16|TRBV27|-
CASSEKSGIGNQPQHF
TGTGCCAGCAGTGAGAAGTCAGGTATTGGCAATCAGCCCCAGCATTTT
>TRBD1|TRBJ2-3|14|TRBV5-1|-
CASSFEGTVDTQYF
TGCGCCAGCAGCTTTGAAGGGACAGTGGATACGCAGTATTTT
>-|TRBJ1-2|16|TRBV28|-
CASAKVPEGRNYGYTF
TGTGCCAGCGCCAAGGTCCCCGAGGGCCGAAACTATGGCTACACCTTC
>TRBD2|TRBJ2-7|17|TRBV4-2|-
CASSQVKTSAGVYEQYF
TGTGCCAGCAGCCAAGTTAAAACTAGCGCGGGAGTGTACGAGCAGTACTTC
>TRBD1|TRBJ2-5|16|TRBV7-9|-
CASSPGTGGGQETQYF
TGTGCCAGCAGCCCCGGGACAGGGGGCGGGCAAGAGACCCAGTACTTC
>-|TRBJ2-7|15|TRBV7-2|-
CASSLAGTATYEQYF
TGTGCCAGCAGCTTAGCAGGGACGGCTACCTACGAGCAGTACTTC
>-|TRBJ2-3|14|TRBV5-1|-
CASSAEGRTDTQYF
TGCGCCAGCAGCGCCGAAGGGCGCACAGATACGCAGTATTTT
>-|TRBJ2-1|16|TRBV9|-
CASSVGGGATYNEQFF
TGTGCCAGCAGCGTGGGAGGTGGGGCTACCTACAATGAGCAGTTCTTC
>-|TRBJ1-6|13|TRBV2|-
CASSLDGDSPLHF
TGTGCCAGCAGCCTGGACGGGGATTCACCCCTCCACTTT
>-|TRBJ2-2|14|TRBV11-2|-
CASSFRDSPGELFF
TGTGCCAGCAGCTTTCGGGACTCCCCGGGGGAGCTGTTTTTT
>-|TRBJ2-6|18|TRBV28|-
CASRGWQSRLSGANVLTF
TGTGCCAGCAGGGGGTGGCAGTCACGACTCTCTGGGGCCAACGTCCTGACTTTC
>TRBD1|TRBJ2-1|15|TRBV6-4|-
CASSDEATGYNEQFF
TGTGCCAGCAGTGACGAGGCGACAGGGTATAATGAGCAGTTCTTC
>-|TRBJ2-7|11|TRBV2|-
CASSAAYEQYF
TGTGCCAGCAGTGCGGCGTATGAGCAGTACTTC
>-|TRBJ1-3|17|TRBV12-5|-
CASGSTMTGISGNTIYF
TGTGCCAGTGGTTCTACTATGACGGGGATCTCTGGAAACACCATATATTTT
>-|TRBJ1-1|11|TRBV20-1|-
CSGGPVGEAFF
TGCAGTGGGGGTCCTGTCGGTGAAGCTTTCTTT
>-|TRBJ2-7|16|TRBV30|-
CAWSAPKGGTPYEQYF
TGTGCCTGGAGTGCCCCCAAGGGGGGGACGCCGTACGAGCAGTACTTC
>-|TRBJ2-5|14|TRBV6-5|-
CASSLAGGRETQYF
TGTGCCAGCAGCCTCGCTGGGGGCAGGGAGACCCAGTACTTC
>-|TRBJ1-2|15|TRBV11-2|-
CASSLEGKANYGYTF
TGTGCCAGCAGCTTAGAAGGGAAAGCTAACTATGGCTACACCTTC
>-|TRBJ2-5|14|TRBV7-2|-
CASSPTGRGETQYF
TGTGCCAGCAGTCCTACCGGTAGGGGTGAGACCCAGTACTTC